This TCR beta chain was profiled in a study of blood T cell repertoires in COVID-19. The overall study: Some COVID-19 samples were acute and others convalescent; all came from the United States, Italy and Spain. T cells, B-cell-depleted T cells, or PBMCs supplied cDNA or gDNA.

The V end was cut by 1 base, the J end by 7 bases, with 9 bases between. The germline V gene encodes CDR1 SGHDT and CDR2 YYEEEE. There are 14 residues in the CDR3. TCRdb's table, derived via immunoSEQ multiplex PCR, lists solely in-frame clones and lacks some. The table includes roughly 140,000 clones, around 84% detected once. The material sequenced was peripheral blood. The sequence was collected from a man in his 70s with acute or convalescent COVID-19. V gene TRBV5-6 combines with J gene TRBJ1-6; D ambiguous. DNA for the CDR3: TGTGCCAGCAGCTTGCCAGGATCGAATTCACCCCTCCACTTT. Protein product: CASSLPGSNSPLHF.